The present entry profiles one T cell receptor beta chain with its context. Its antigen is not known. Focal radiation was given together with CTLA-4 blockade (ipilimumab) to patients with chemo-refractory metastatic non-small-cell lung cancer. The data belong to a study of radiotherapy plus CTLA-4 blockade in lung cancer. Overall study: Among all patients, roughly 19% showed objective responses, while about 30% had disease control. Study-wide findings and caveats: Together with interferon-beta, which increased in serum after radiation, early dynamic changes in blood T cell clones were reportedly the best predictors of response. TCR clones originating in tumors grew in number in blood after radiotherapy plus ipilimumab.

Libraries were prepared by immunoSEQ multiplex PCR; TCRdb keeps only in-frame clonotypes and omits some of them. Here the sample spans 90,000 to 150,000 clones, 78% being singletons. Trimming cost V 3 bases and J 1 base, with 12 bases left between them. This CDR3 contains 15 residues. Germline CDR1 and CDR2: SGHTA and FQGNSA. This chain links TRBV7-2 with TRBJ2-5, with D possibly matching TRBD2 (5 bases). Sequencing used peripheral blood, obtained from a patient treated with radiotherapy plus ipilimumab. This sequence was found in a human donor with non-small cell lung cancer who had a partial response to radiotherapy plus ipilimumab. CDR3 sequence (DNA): TGTGCCAGCAGCTTCGGAGGAGGAATCCAAGAGACCCAGTACTTC. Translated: CASSFGGGIQETQYF.